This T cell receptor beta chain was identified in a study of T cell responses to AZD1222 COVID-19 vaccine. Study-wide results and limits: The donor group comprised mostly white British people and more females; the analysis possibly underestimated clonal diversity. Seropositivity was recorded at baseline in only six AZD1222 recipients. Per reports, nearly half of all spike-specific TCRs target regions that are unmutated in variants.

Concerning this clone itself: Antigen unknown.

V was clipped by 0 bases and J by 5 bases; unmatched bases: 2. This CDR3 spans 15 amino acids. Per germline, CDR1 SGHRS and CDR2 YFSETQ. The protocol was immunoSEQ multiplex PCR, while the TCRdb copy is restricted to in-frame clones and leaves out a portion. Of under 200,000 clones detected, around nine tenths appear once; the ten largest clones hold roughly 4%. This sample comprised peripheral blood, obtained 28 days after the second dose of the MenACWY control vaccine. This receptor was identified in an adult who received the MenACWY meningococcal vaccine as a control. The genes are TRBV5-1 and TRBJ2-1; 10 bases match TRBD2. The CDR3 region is CASSLGTSGNNEQFF. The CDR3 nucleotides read TGCGCCAGCAGCTTGGGGACTAGCGGAAACAATGAGCAGTTCTTC.